These T cell receptor beta chains were read from a single sample in a study of shared clonotypes between healthy human individuals. Assay used: immunoSEQ multiplex PCR; TCRdb lists only in-frame clones, some missing. The sample records about 2.5 million clones, under 95% being singletons. Sequenced input: naive CD4+ T cells from PBMCs. The source of these receptors is a man between 18 and 35 years old in good health. Some clones in this sample may be carry-over from other donors' samples. Both conserved end residues are part of each CDR3. Clone size appears in some rows only: once, few, many, or a class for an expanded clone.

TRBV28	-	TRBJ2-5	CASSLASTGGETQYF
TRBV28	-	TRBJ2-3	CASSLYRGHTDTQYF
TRBV9	-	TRBJ2-4	CASSPSDNIQYF
TRBV10-3	-	TRBJ2-3	CAIKGFPATDTQYF
TRBV5-1	-	TRBJ2-3	CASSLTLAADTQYF
TRBV28	-	TRBJ1-5	CASKWAAHYSNQPQHF
TRBV6-6	-	TRBJ1-3	CARRGAPENTIYF
TRBV29-1	-	TRBJ1-1	CSVQTVMNTEAFF
TRBV27	-	TRBJ1-1	CASRLHRGMNTEAFF
TRBV6-1	-	TRBJ2-1	CASSGRGQRGSYNEQFF
TRBV7-9	-	TRBJ1-6	CASSLGSGENSPLHF
TRBV11-2	once	TRBJ2-5	CASSLRRYQETQYF
TRBV5-1	-	TRBJ2-3	CASSPPTDTQYF
TRBV7-2	-	TRBJ1-2	CASSFYADANYGYTF
TRBV2	-	TRBJ2-2	CASRNRGGGELFF
TRBV7-8	-	TRBJ1-2	CASSLGSRGQNYGYTF
TRBV5-1	-	TRBJ1-1	CASSLDGGVNTEAFF
TRBV7-3	-	TRBJ2-3	CASSLLGSGPGTDTQYF
TRBV9	-	TRBJ1-4	CASSVRPYGGSEKLFF
TRBV5-4	-	TRBJ2-3	CASSPNTDTQYF
TRBV10-3	-	TRBJ2-1	CAISEPTPGKSSYNEQFF
TRBV6-4	-	TRBJ2-1	CASTPDPTQNEQFF
TRBV6-5	-	TRBJ2-6	CASSYRPSGANVLTF
TRBV2	-	TRBJ2-3	CASSLGLGTDTQYF
TRBV6-5	-	TRBJ2-5	CASSYHDSGETQYF